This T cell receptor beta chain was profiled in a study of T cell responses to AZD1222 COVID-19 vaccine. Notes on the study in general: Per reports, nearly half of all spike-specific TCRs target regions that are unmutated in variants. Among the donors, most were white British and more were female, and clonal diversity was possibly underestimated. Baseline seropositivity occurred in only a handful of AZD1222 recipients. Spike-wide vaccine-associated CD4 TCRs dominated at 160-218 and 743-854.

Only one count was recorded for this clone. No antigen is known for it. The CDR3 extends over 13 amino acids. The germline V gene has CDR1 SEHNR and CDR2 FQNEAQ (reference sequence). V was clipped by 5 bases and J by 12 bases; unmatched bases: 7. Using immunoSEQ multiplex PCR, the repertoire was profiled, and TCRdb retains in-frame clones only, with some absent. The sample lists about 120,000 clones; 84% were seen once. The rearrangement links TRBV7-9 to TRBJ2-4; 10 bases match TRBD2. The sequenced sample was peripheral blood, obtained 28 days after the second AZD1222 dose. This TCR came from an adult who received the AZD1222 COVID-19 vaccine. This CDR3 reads CASSGTAGGRQYF. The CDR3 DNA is TGTGCCAGCAGCGGAACAGCGGGGGGGCGTCAGTACTTC.